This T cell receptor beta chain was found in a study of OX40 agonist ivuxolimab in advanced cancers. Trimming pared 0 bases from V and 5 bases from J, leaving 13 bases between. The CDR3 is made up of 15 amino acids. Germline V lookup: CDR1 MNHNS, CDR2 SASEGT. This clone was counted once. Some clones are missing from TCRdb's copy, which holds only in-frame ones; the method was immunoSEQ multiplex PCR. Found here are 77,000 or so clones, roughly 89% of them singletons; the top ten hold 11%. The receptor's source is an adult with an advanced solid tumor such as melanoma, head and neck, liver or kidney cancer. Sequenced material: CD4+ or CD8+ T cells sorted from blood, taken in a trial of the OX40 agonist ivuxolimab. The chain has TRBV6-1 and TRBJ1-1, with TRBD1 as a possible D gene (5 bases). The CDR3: CASSEAMTDGTEAFF. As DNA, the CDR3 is TGTGCCAGCAGTGAAGCAATGACAGATGGGACTGAAGCTTTCTTT.